One sample yielded the 9 T cell receptor beta chains listed below, sequenced in a study of technical replicates of blood from four donors. Assay: immunoSEQ multiplex PCR; the TCRdb copy retains only in-frame clones and omits some. The sample consists of 70,000 to 95,000 clones, roughly 94% of them appearing once. The sequencing sample was made of T cells isolated from PBMCs. The receptor source for this set is a human donor in good health.

The V and J genes are TRBV28 and TRBJ2-7, with 15 bases that match TRBD2. Germline lookup yields CDR1 MDHEN and CDR2 SYDVKM. V lost 1 base, J lost 4 bases, and 8 bases stayed unmatched. This CDR3 has 18 residues. CDR3 sequence reads: CASSLSLGTSGRSYEQYF. CDR3 coding DNA: TGTGCCAGCAGTTTATCGCTCGGGACTAGCGGGAGGAGTTACGAGCAGTACTTC.

The chain is built from TRBV5-4 and TRBJ1-3; 7 nucleotides agree with TRBD1. The CDR3 is made up of 16 amino acids. V was clipped by 3 bases and J by 0 bases; unmatched bases: 6. Germline V gene lookup returns CDR1 SGHNT and CDR2 YYREEE (reference sequence). The CDR3 coding sequence is TGTGCCAGCAGCTCCGGACAGGCGATCTCTGGAAACACCATATATTTT. Translation: CASSSGQAISGNTIYF.

J is TRBJ1-1 and V is TRBV19; perhaps TRBD1 as D (5 bases). The germline V gene has CDR1 LNHDA and CDR2 SQIVND (reference sequence). This CDR3 contains 13 residues. Trimming left V 7 bases short and J 7 bases short, with 16 bases between. The CDR3 nucleotides are TGTGCCAGTATTAGGGGAGGCTTGGGTGAAGCTTTCTTT. This encodes CASIRGGLGEAFF.

The rearrangement joins TRBV20-1 to TRBJ2-7; no reliable D call. CDR3 length equals 11 residues. The germline V gene encodes CDR1 DFQATT and CDR2 SNEGSKA (reference sequence). The germline V and J ends were trimmed by 3 bases and 1 base, with 4 bases remaining between them. In DNA form, the CDR3 reads TGCAGTGCTAGTAATTCCTACGAGCAGTACTTC. Its translation is CSASNSYEQYF.

The rearrangement links TRBV4-1 to TRBJ1-2; 8 nucleotides align to TRBD1. The germline V gene encodes CDR1 MGHRA and CDR2 YSYEKL. V gave up 3 bases and J gave up 5 bases; unmatched junction bases: 5. This CDR3 has 14 residues. The CDR3: CASSHGRGLYGYTF. CDR3 DNA: TGCGCCAGCAGCCACGGCAGGGGGCTGTATGGCTACACCTTC.

This rearrangement joins TRBV15 to TRBJ1-5, with D unclear. Between the trimmed V and J ends, which lost 1 base and 7 bases, there was a span of 14 bases. This CDR3 is built from 15 residues. Germline CDR1 is LNHNV and CDR2 is YYDKDF (reference sequence). In DNA, the CDR3 is TGTGCCACCAGCAGAGTATATGAGGTGGAACAGCCCCAGCATTTT. This codes for CATSRVYEVEQPQHF.

CDR3: CASSLALHDNTDTQYF. Here the CDR3 DNA reads TGTGCCAGCAGCTTGGCTCTCCACGACAACACAGATACGCAGTATTTT. This chain joins TRBV5-5 and TRBJ2-3; D is undetermined. Germline V lookup: CDR1 SGHKS, CDR2 YYEKEE (reference sequence). Trimming pared 0 bases from V and 2 bases from J, leaving 13 bases between. CDR3 length: 16 amino acids.

The chain links TRBV7-3 to TRBJ1-1, with D perhaps TRBD1 (6 bases). CDR1 is SGHTA and CDR2 is FQGTGA in the germline V gene. Trimming pared 1 base from V and 3 bases from J, leaving 9 bases between. The CDR3 has 14 amino acids. The CDR3 loop reads CASSLNGGDTEAFF. CDR3 nucleotides: TGTGCCAGCAGCTTAAATGGGGGCGACACTGAAGCTTTCTTT.

This chain joins TRBV21-1 and TRBJ1-1; no DNA check was done on the table's D call, TRBD1. TRBV21-1 is classified as a pseudogene. The CDR3 spans 13 residues. The DNA of the CDR3 is TGTGCCAGCAGCCCCGCAGGGCACACTGAAGCTTTCTTT. Amino acid sequence: CASSPAGHTEAFF.